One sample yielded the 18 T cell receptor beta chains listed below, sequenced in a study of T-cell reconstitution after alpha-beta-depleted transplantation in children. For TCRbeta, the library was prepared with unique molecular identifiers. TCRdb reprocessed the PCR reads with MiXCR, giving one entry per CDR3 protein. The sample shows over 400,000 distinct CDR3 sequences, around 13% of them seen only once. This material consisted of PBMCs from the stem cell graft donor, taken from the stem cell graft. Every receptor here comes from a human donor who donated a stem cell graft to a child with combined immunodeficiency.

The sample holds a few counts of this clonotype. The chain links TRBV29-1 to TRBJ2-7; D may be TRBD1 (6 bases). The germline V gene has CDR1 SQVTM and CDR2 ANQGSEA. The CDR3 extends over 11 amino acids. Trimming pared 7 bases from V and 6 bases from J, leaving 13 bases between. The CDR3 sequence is CSGRGTSEQYF. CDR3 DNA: TGCAGCGGCCGAGGGACATCCGAGCAGTACTTC.

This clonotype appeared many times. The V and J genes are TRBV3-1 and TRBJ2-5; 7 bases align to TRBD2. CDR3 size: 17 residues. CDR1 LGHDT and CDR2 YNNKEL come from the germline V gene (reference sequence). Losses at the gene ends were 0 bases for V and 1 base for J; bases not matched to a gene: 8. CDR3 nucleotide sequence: TGTGCCAGCAGCCAAGATTGGGCTAGCGGAGTCCAAGAGACCCAGTACTTC. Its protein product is CASSQDWASGVQETQYF.

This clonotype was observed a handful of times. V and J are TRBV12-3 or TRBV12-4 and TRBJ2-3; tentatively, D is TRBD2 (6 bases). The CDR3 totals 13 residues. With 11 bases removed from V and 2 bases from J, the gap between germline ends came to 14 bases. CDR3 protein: CASMAGNTDTQYF. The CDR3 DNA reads TGTGCCTCGATGGCGGGGAACACAGATACGCAGTATTTT.

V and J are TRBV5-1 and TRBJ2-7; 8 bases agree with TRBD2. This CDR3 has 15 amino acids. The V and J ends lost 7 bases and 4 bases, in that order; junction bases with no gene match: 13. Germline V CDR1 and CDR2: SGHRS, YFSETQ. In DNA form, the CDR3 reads TGCGCCAGCCGCCTCGAGGGACTAGGTGGATACGAGCAGTACTTC. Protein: CASRLEGLGGYEQYF.

CDR3 in amino acids: CASSFDRVQTQYF. The CDR3 DNA follows: TGTGCCAGCAGCTTCGACAGGGTACAGACCCAGTACTTC. The chain recombines TRBV5-6 with TRBJ2-5; 7 bases are shared with TRBD1. The CDR3 is made up of 13 amino acids. Germline V gives CDR1 SGHDT, CDR2 YYEEEE. The trim removed 2 bases at V and 6 bases at J, leaving 4 bases unmatched.

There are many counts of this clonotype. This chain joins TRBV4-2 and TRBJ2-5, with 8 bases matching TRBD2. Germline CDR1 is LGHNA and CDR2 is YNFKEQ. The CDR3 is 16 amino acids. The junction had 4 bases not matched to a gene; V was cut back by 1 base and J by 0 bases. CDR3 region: CASSQVWRGDQETQYF. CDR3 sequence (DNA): TGTGCCAGCAGCCAAGTCTGGCGGGGGGACCAAGAGACCCAGTACTTC.

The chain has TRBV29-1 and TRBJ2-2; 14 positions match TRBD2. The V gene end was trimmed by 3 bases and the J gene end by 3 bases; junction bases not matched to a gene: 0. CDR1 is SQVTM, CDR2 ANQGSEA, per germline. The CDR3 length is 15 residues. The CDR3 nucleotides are TGCAGCGTTGAGGGACTAGCGGGAGACACCGGGGAGCTGTTTTTT. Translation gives CSVEGLAGDTGELFF.

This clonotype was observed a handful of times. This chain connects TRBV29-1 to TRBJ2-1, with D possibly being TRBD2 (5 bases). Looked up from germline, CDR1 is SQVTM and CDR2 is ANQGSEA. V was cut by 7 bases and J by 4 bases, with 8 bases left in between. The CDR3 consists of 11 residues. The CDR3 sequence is CSGGIYNEQFF. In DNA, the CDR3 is TGCAGCGGAGGGATTTACAATGAGCAGTTCTTC.

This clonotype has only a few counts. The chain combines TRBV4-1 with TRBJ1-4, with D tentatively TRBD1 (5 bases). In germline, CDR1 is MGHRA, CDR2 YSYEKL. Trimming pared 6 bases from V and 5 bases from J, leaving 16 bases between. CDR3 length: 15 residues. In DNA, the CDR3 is TGCGCCAGCAGATACAACAGGATCCCAAATGAAAAACTGTTTTTT. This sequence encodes CASRYNRIPNEKLFF.

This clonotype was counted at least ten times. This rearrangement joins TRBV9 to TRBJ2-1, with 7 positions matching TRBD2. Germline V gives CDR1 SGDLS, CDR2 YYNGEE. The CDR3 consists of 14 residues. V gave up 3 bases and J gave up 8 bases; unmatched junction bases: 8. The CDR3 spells CASSAEREKYEQFF. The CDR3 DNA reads TGTGCCAGCAGCGCTGAGCGGGAAAAGTATGAGCAGTTCTTC.

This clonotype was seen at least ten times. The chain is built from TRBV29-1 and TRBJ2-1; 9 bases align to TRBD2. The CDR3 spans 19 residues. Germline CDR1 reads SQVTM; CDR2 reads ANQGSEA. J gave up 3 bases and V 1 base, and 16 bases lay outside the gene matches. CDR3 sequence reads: CSVEGQGGSGGFDYNEQFF. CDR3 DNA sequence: TGCAGCGTTGAAGGGCAGGGCGGTAGCGGGGGCTTCGACTACAATGAGCAGTTCTTC.

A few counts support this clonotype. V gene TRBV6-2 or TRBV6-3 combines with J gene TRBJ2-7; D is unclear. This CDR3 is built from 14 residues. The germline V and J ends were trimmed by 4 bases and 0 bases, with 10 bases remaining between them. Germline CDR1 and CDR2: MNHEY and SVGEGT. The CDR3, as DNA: TGTGCCAGCAGTTTGCGCTGGGGCTCCTACGAGCAGTACTTC. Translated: CASSLRWGSYEQYF.

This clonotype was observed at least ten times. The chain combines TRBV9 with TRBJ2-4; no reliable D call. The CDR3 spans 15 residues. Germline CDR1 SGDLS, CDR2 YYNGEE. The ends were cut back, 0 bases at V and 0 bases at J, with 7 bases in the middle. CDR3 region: CASSVGQEAKNIQYF. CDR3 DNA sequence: TGTGCCAGCAGCGTAGGGCAGGAAGCCAAAAACATTCAGTACTTC.

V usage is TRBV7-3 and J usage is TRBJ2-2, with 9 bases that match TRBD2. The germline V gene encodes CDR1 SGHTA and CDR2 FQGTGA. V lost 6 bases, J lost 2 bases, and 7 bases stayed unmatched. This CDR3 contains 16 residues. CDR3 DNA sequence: TGTGCCAGCAGGCCGGGGGGACTAGCTAACACCGGGGAGCTGTTTTTT. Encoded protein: CASRPGGLANTGELFF.

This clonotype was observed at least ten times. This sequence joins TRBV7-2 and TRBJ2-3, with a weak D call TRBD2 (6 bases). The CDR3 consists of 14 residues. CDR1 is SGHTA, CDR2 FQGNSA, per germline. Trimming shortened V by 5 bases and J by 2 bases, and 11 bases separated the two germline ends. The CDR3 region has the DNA TGTGCCAGCAGCGCGGGGACTTACACAGATACGCAGTATTTT. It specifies CASSAGTYTDTQYF.

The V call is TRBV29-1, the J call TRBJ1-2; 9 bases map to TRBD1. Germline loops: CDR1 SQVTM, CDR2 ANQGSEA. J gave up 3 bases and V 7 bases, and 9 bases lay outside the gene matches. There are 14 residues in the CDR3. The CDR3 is CSATGDRADYGYTF. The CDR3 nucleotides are TGCAGCGCTACTGGGGACAGGGCTGACTATGGCTACACCTTC.

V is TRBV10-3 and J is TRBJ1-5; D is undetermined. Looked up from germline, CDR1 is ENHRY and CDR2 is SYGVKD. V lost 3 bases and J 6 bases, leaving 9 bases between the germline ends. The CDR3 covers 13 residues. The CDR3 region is CAISETAGQPQHF. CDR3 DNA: TGTGCCATCAGTGAAACAGCTGGTCAGCCCCAGCATTTT.

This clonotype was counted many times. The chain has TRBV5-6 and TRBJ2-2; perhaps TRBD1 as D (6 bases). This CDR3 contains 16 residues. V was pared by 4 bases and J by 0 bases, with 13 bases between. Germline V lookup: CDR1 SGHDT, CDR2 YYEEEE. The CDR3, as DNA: TGTGCCAGCAGCGCGGAAACAGGGTCGAACACCGGGGAGCTGTTTTTT. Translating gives CASSAETGSNTGELFF. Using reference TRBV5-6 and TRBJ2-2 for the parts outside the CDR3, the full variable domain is DAGVTQSPTHLIKTRGQQVTLRCSPKSGHDTVSWYQQALGQGPQFIFQYYEEEERQRGNFPDRFSGHQFPNYSSELNVNALLLGDSALYLCASSAETGSNTGELFFGEGSRLTVL.